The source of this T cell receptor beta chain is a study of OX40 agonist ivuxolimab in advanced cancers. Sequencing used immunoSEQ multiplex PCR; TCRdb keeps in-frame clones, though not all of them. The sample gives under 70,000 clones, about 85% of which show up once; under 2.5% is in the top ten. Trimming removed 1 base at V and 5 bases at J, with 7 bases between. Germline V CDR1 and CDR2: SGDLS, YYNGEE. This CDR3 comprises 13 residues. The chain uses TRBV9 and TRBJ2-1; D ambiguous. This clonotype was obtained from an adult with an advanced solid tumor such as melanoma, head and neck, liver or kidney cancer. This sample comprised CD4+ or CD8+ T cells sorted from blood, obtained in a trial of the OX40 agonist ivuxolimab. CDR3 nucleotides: TGTGCCAGCAGCGTACCATCGAACAATGAGCAGTTCTTC. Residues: CASSVPSNNEQFF. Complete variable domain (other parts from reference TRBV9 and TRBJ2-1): DSGVTQTPKHLITATGQRVTLRCSPRSGDLSVYWYQQSLDQGLQFLIQYYNGEERAKGNILERFSAQQFPDLHSELNLSSLELGDSALYFCASSVPSNNEQFFGPGTRLTVL.